A selection of T cell receptor beta chains follows, all from one sample in a study of T-cell memory formation after mild COVID-19. TCRdb re-analysed the 5' RACE reads in MiXCR, keeping a single row per CDR3 protein. The top ten clones hold approximately 5.5% of a sample with about 110,000 distinct CDR3 sequences, over 15% of them seen once. The sequenced sample was PBMCs or a T cell subset sorted from them (not recorded which). These receptors were obtained from a man aged 18 to 30 who had mild COVID-19 (a few samples of this study predate the infection). Cell type and time point are not known. Each CDR3 is given with its conserved first and last residue. The D gene is left open where the match is weak. Clone size is not always given. Where it is, it says once, few, many or a class for expanded clones.

cdr3_length | j_call | v_call | clone_size | d_call | cdr3_nt | cdr3_aa
16 | TRBJ2-1 | TRBV5-1 | many | TRBD2 | TGCGCCAGCAGCTTGCCGACTAGCGGGGGGACTCGTGAGCAGTTCTTC | CASSLPTSGGTREQFF
14 | TRBJ1-4 | TRBV7-2 | . | . | TGTGCCAGCAGCTTAGCGCGAACGGGGGAAAAACTGTTTTTT | CASSLARTGEKLFF
14 | TRBJ1-1 | TRBV29-1 | few | . | TGCAGCGTTACAAGAGGGGATGCGGACACTGAAGCTTTCTTT | CSVTRGDADTEAFF
14 | TRBJ2-1 | TRBV5-1 | . | TRBD2 | TGCGCCAGCAGCCCCAAGCGGGAATACAATGAGCAGTTCTTC | CASSPKREYNEQFF
14 | TRBJ1-1 | TRBV24-1 | many | TRBD1 | TGTGCCACCGTATCCGGGACAGTGAGGCCTGAAGCTTTCTTT | CATVSGTVRPEAFF
17 | TRBJ2-1 | TRBV4-3 | once | TRBD2 | TGCGCCAGCAGCCAAGTTGGAAGTAGCGGGGGTTACAATGAGCAGTTCTTC | CASSQVGSSGGYNEQFF
16 | TRBJ2-1 | TRBV5-1 | few | TRBD2 | TGCGCCAGCAGTCCGAAAACTAGCGCCTCCTACAATGAGCAGTTCTTC | CASSPKTSASYNEQFF
14 | TRBJ1-2 | TRBV7-9 | few | TRBD1 | TGTGCCAGCAGCTTACGTACAGGGGCAGGGGGCTACACCTTC | CASSLRTGAGGYTF
11 | TRBJ2-3 | TRBV7-9 | few | . | TGTGCCAGCAGCTTAAAAGGCCCCGAGCATTTT | CASSLKGPEHF
15 | TRBJ2-6 | TRBV5-6 | few | . | TGTGCCAGCAGCTTGGAGCTAACTGGGGCCAACGTCCTGACTTTC | CASSLELTGANVLTF
13 | TRBJ1-3 | TRBV5-1 | . | . | TGCGCCAGCAGCTCCATCTCTGGAAACACCATATATTTT | CASSSISGNTIYF
13 | TRBJ2-3 | TRBV5-1 | . | . | TGCGCCAGCAGCTCGGACCTCACAGATACGCAGTATTTT | CASSSDLTDTQYF
11 | TRBJ2-5 | TRBV20-1 | few | . | TGCAGTGCTCGAACTCTAGAGACCCAGTACTTC | CSARTLETQYF
16 | TRBJ1-5 | TRBV7-8 | once | . | TGTGCCAGCAGCCCTATATATGGACAGAGCAATCAGCCCCAGCATTTT | CASSPIYGQSNQPQHF
18 | TRBJ2-1 | TRBV3-1 | many | TRBD2 | TGTGCCAGCAGCCAAGAGGGGGGACTAGCGAGAGGGGTAAATGAGCAGTTCTTC | CASSQEGGLARGVNEQFF
13 | TRBJ2-3 | TRBV10-3 | . | TRBD1 | TGTGCCACATCGGACAGGGGGCAGGATACGCAGTATTTT | CATSDRGQDTQYF
16 | TRBJ1-6 | TRBV27 | once | TRBD1 | TGTGCCAGCAGGGAGTCTTGGGACAGTATGAATTCACCCCTCCACTTT | CASRESWDSMNSPLHF
14 | TRBJ1-1 | TRBV5-1 | many | . | TGCGCCAGCAGCTGGCAGGGGTACGGCACTGAAGCTTTCTTT | CASSWQGYGTEAFF
17 | TRBJ2-5 | TRBV5-6 | . | TRBD2 | TGTGCCAGCAGCCAGCTACGGGCGGGGGTCGGGGTAGAGACCCAGTACTTC | CASSQLRAGVGVETQYF
20 | TRBJ2-5 | TRBV7-2 | few | TRBD2 | TGTGCCAGCAGCCTAACCCCCACTAGGCGGGCGGGGGGCCAACAAGAGACCCAGTACTTC | CASSLTPTRRAGGQQETQYF
14 | TRBJ2-1 | TRBV7-9 | . | . | TGTGCCAGCAGCGCCCGGGTCATAGAGAATGAGCAGTTCTTC | CASSARVIENEQFF
13 | TRBJ1-2 | TRBV12-3/TRBV12-4 | few | . | TGTGCCAGCAGGTCCGGCAGGGTGGGTGGCTACACCTTC | CASRSGRVGGYTF
13 | TRBJ2-3 | TRBV29-1 | . | TRBD2 | TGCAGCGTCCGAGCGGGGGGCCCAGATACGCAGTATTTT | CSVRAGGPDTQYF
14 | TRBJ2-7 | TRBV15 | . | . | TGTGCCACCAGCAGAGATCGGCGGGGACACGAGCAGTACTTC | CATSRDRRGHEQYF
13 | TRBJ1-2 | TRBV5-4 | few | TRBD1 | TGTGCCAGCAGCATCAACAGGGGGTATGGCTACACCTTC | CASSINRGYGYTF
16 | TRBJ2-5 | TRBV15 | . | TRBD2 | TGTGCCACCAGCAGAGCCGGGACTAGCGGTCGTGGGGCCCAGTACTTC | CATSRAGTSGRGAQYF
15 | TRBJ2-3 | TRBV15 | many | . | TGTGCCACCAGCAGAGTTAGCGGTAACACAGATACGCAGTATTTT | CATSRVSGNTDTQYF
14 | TRBJ2-3 | TRBV2 | few | . | TGTGCCAGCAATCAGGGGCCCTTCACAGATACGCAGTATTTT | CASNQGPFTDTQYF
14 | TRBJ2-7 | TRBV3-1 | few | . | TGTGCCAGCAGCCAAGTAGCGTTTAGCTACGAGCAGTACTTC | CASSQVAFSYEQYF
13 | TRBJ2-5 | TRBV12-3/TRBV12-4 | few | . | TGTGCCAGCACCCAAGGCATCCAAGAGACCCAGTACTTC | CASTQGIQETQYF
15 | TRBJ2-6 | TRBV6-6 | few | . | TGTGCCAGCAGTTACTCGTTAGCGGACCGGAACGTCCTGACTTTC | CASSYSLADRNVLTF
16 | TRBJ2-3 | TRBV5-1 | . | . | TGCGCCAGCAGCAGGGGGGGCACCTTCATCAAGGATACGCAGTATTTT | CASSRGGTFIKDTQYF
14 | TRBJ2-5 | TRBV6-5 | few | TRBD1 | TGTGCCAGCAGTCACAAAATGACAGGGGAGACCCAGTACTTC | CASSHKMTGETQYF
14 | TRBJ2-5 | TRBV4-3 | medium-sized | . | TGCGCCAGCAGCCAAGATCGGGATAGGGAGACCCAGTACTTC | CASSQDRDRETQYF
14 | TRBJ1-5 | TRBV6-2/TRBV6-3 | few | . | TGTGCCAGCAGGCCCAGGGGATACAATCAGCCCCAGCATTTT | CASRPRGYNQPQHF
16 | TRBJ2-4 | TRBV5-1 | . | . | TGCGCCAGCAGCCCTGACACAATTTTAGCCAAAAACATTCAGTACTTC | CASSPDTILAKNIQYF
13 | TRBJ2-5 | TRBV7-9 | . | TRBD1 | TGTGCCAGCAGCTCCCGGGACAGGGGCCTTCAGTACTTC | CASSSRDRGLQYF
13 | TRBJ2-5 | TRBV7-2 | few | . | TGTGCCAGCAGTCCCGGACGGGTTGGGACCCAGTACTTC | CASSPGRVGTQYF
14 | TRBJ1-1 | TRBV12-3/TRBV12-4 | many | . | TGTGCCAGCAGTTTGGAGGTGATGAACACTGAAGCTTTCTTT | CASSLEVMNTEAFF
13 | TRBJ1-1 | TRBV7-2 | . | . | TGTGCCAGCAGGCAGTCAATGAACACTGAAGCTTTCTTT | CASRQSMNTEAFF
18 | TRBJ2-3 | TRBV5-1 | few | TRBD2 | TGCGCCAGCAGCCGAAGACTTACTAGCGGGGGTAGCAAAGATACGCAGTATTTT | CASSRRLTSGGSKDTQYF
12 | TRBJ2-5 | TRBV5-1 | few | . | TGCGCCAGCAGCTCGTCCCAAGAGACCCAGTACTTC | CASSSSQETQYF
17 | TRBJ2-5 | TRBV9 | few | TRBD2 | TGTGCCAGCAGCGCCACTGCTAGCGGGAGTCCTCCGGAGACCCAGTACTTC | CASSATASGSPPETQYF
17 | TRBJ2-3 | TRBV20-1 | . | TRBD1 | TGCAGTGCTAGTCCTGCCCACGGGACAGGGTCCACAGATACGCAGTATTTT | CSASPAHGTGSTDTQYF
12 | TRBJ1-2 | TRBV7-9 | few | . | TGTGCCAGCAGCTTAGAGCCTTATGGCTACACCTTC | CASSLEPYGYTF
16 | TRBJ1-3 | TRBV7-2 | . | TRBD1 | TGTGCCAGCAGCACTACAGGGGACCCACCTGGAAACACCATATATTTT | CASSTTGDPPGNTIYF